Detailed here is one TCR beta chain. This sample is drawn from a study of blood T cell repertoires in COVID-19. Study background: Samples came from the United States, Italy and Spain, spanning acute and convalescent COVID-19. PBMCs, B-cell-depleted T cells, or T cells were the source of the cDNA or gDNA that made up the material.

Authors' data handling: Amplification with reference gene primers provided the estimates of nucleated cell counts. Profiling relied on immunoSEQ multiplex PCR, and the TCRdb table lists in-frame clones only, not all of them. That table furnishes V, J and clone size, whereas the DNA furnished D and trimming. The table has 400,000 to 450,000 clones, 75% to 90% seen once. Trimming shortened V by 0 bases and J by 5 bases, and 7 bases separated the two germline ends. CDR3 length: 14 amino acids. From germline, CDR1 is MNHEY and CDR2 SVGAGI. Input material: peripheral blood. This clonotype was sampled from a woman aged 25-40 years with active or convalescent COVID-19. This chain joins TRBV6-5 and TRBJ2-2; the D gene is possibly TRBD2 (6 bases). CDR3 protein: CASSYSAGTGELFF. DNA for the CDR3: TGTGCCAGCAGTTACTCGGCGGGGACCGGGGAGCTGTTTTTT.